This T cell receptor beta chain came from a study of tumor and adjacent non-tumor tissue in lung cancer. A word on this clonotype: One junction end disagrees with the germline gene, perhaps due to a read error.

The library came from three nested PCR rounds adapted from ARM-PCR protocols. TCRdb recomputed calls from the multiplex PCR reads with MiXCR, one row per CDR3 protein. This repertoire shows about 200,000 distinct CDR3 sequences, about two thirds found once; its top ten account for roughly 24%. The CDR3 extends over 14 amino acids. Germline-derived CDR1 and CDR2 are MNHNS and SASEGT. This sample's RNA came from whole unsorted tissue. This sequence was found in a man aged 55 to 70 with non-small cell lung cancer. The genes are TRBV6-1 and TRBJ1-1, with D unclear. Sample: lung tumor tissue. The CDR3 sequence: CVSSFGFSSIEAFF. The CDR3 DNA is TGTGTCAGCAGTTTTGGTTTTTCGAGCATTGAAGCTTTCTTT.